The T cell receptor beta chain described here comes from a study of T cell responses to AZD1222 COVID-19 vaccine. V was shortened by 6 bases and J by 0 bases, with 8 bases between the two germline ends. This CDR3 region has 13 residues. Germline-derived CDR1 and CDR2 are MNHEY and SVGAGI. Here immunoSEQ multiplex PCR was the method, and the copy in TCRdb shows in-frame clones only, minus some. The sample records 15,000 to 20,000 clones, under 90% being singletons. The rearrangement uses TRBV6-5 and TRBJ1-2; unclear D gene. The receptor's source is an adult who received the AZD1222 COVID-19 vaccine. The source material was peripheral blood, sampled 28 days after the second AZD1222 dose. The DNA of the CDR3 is TGTGCCAGCAGGGACCTTACTAACTATGGCTACACCTTC. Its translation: CASRDLTNYGYTF.